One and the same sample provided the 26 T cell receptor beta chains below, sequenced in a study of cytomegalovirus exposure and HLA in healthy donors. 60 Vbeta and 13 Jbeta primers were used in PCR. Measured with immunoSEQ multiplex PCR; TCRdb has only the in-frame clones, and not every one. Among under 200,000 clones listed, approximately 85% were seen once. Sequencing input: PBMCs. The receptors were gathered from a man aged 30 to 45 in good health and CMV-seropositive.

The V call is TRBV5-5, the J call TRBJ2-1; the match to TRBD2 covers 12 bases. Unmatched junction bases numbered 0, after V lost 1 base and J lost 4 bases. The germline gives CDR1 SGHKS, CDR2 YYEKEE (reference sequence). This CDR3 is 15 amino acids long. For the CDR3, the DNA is TGTGCCAGCAGCTTGACTAGCGGGAGGTACAATGAGCAGTTCTTC. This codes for CASSLTSGRYNEQFF.

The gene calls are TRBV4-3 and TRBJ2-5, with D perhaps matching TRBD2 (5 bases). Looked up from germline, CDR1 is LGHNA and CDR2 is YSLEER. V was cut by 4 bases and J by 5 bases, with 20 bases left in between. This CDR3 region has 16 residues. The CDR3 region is CASSPDARAALETQYF. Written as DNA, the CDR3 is TGCGCCAGCAGCCCGGACGCTAGAGCGGCCTTGGAGACCCAGTACTTC.

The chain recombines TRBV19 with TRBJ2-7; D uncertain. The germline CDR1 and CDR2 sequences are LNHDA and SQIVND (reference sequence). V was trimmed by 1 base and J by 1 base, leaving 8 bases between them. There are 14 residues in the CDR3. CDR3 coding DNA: TGTGCCAGTAGTATAGGAGCAGGATCCTACGAGCAGTACTTC. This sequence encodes CASSIGAGSYEQYF.

The CDR3 region is CASSVGGRGSYNEQFF. For the CDR3, the DNA is TGTGCCAGCAGCGTAGGTGGGCGGGGTTCCTACAATGAGCAGTTCTTC. J is TRBJ2-1 and V is TRBV9; possibly TRBD2 for D (6 bases). Trimming cost V 0 bases and J 1 base, with 11 bases left between them. CDR1 is SGDLS and CDR2 is YYNGEE in the germline V gene. The CDR3 has 16 amino acids.

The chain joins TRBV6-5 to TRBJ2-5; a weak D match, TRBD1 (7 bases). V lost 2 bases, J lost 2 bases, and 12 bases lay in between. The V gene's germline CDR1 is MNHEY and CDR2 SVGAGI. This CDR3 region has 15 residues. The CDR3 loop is CASSYGPGGQETQYF. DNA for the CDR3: TGTGCCAGCAGTTACGGGCCAGGGGGGCAAGAGACCCAGTACTTC.

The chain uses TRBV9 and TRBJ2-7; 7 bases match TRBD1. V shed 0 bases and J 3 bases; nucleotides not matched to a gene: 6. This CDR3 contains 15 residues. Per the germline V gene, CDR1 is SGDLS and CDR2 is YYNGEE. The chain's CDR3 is CASSVATGSIYEQYF. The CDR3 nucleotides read TGTGCCAGCAGCGTAGCGACAGGGAGTATCTACGAGCAGTACTTC.

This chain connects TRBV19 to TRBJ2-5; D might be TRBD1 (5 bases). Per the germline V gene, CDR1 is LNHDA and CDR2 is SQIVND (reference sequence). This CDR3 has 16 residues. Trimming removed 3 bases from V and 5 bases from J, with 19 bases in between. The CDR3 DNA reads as TGTGCCAGTAGTATCTCCCCCAGGGTTCGAGAGGAGACCCAGTACTTC. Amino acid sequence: CASSISPRVREETQYF. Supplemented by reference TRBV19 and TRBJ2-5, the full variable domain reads DGGITQSPKYLFRKEGQNVTLSCEQNLNHDAMYWYRQDPGQGLRLIYYSQIVNDFQKGDIAEGYSVSREKKESFPLTVTSAQKNPTAFYLCASSISPRVREETQYFGPGTRLLVL.

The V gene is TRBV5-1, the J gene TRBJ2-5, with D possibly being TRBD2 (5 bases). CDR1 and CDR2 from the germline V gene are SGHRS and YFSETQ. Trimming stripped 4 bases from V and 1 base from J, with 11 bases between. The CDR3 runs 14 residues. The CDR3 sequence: CASSESGSQETQYF. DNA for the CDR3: TGCGCCAGCAGCGAATCGGGGAGCCAAGAGACCCAGTACTTC.

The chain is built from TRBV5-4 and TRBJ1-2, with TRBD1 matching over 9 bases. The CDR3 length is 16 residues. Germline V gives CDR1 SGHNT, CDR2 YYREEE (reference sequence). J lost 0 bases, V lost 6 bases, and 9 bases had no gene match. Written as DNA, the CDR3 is TGTGCCAGCACGACCGGGACAGGGTCAGCTAACTATGGCTACACCTTC. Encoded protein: CASTTGTGSANYGYTF.

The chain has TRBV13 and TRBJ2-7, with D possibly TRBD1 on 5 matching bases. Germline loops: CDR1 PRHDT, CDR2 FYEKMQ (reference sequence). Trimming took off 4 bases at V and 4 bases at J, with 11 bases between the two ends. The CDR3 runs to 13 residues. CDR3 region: CASSSPDSYEQYV. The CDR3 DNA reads TGTGCCAGCAGCTCTCCCGACAGTTACGAGCAGTACGTC.

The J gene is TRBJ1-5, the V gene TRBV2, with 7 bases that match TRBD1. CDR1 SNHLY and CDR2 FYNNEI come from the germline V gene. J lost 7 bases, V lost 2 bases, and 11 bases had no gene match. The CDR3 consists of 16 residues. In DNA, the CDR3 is TGTGCCAGCAGTGAAACGGGGCAGGGGGGCGGGCAGCCCCAGCATTTT. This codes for CASSETGQGGGQPQHF.

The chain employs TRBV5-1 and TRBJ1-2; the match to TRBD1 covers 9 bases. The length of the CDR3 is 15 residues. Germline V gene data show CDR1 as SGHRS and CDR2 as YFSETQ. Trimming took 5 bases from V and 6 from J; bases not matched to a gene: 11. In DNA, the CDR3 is TGCGCCAGCAGGGTACCCACAGGGGGCGAAGATGGCTACACCTTC. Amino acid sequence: CASRVPTGGEDGYTF.

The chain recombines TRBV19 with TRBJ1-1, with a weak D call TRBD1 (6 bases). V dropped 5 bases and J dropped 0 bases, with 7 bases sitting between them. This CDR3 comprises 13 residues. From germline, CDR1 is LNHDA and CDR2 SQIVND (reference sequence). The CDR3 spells CASSAGVNTEAFF. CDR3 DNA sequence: TGTGCCAGTAGTGCAGGGGTGAACACTGAAGCTTTCTTT.

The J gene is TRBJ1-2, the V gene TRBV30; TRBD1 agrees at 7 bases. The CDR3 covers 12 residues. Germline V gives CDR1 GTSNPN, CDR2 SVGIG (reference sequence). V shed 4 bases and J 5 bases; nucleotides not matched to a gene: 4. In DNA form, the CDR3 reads TGTGCCTGGACTGTGACAGGGTATGGCTACACCTTC. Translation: CAWTVTGYGYTF.

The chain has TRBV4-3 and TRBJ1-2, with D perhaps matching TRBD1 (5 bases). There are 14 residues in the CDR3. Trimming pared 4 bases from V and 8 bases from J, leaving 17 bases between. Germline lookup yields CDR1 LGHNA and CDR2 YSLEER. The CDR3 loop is CASSLSGTPVGYTF. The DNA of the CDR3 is TGCGCCAGCAGCCTATCCGGGACTCCCGTGGGCTACACCTTC.

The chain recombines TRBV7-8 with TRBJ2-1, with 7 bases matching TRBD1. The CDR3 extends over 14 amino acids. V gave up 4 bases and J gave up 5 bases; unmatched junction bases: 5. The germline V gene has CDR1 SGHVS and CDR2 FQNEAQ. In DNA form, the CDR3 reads TGTGCCAGCAGCTCTACAGGGGCGAACAATGAGCAGTTCTTC. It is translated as CASSSTGANNEQFF.

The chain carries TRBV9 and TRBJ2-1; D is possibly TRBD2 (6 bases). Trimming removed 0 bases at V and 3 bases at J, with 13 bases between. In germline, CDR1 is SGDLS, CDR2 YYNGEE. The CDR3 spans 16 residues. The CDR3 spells CASSVGVLAGYNEQFF. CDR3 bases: TGTGCCAGCAGCGTAGGCGTACTAGCTGGCTACAATGAGCAGTTCTTC.

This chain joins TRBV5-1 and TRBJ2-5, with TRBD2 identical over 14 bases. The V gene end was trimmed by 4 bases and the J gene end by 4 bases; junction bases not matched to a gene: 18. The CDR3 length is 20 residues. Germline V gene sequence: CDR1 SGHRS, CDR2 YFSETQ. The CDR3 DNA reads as TGCGCCAGCAGCCCCCTGACTGCTGCCGGGACTAGCGGGAGACGAGAGACCCAGTACTTC. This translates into CASSPLTAAGTSGRRETQYF.

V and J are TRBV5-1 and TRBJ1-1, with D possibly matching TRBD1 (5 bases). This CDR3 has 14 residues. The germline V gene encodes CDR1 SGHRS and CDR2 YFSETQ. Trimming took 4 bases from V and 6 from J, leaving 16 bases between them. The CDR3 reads CASSAVGGEAEAFF. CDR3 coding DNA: TGCGCCAGCAGCGCGGTGGGGGGTGAGGCTGAAGCTTTCTTT.

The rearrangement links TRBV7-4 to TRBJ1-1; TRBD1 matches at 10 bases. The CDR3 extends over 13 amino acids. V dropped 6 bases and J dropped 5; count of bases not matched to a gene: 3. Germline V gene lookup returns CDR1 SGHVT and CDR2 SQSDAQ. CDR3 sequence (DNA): TGTGCCAGCAGTTGGACAGGGGGTACTGAAGCTTTCTTT. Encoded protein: CASSWTGGTEAFF.

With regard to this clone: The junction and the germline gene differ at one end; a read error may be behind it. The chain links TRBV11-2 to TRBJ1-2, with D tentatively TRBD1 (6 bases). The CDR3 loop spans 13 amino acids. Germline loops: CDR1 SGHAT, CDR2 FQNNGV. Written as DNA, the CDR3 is TGTGCCAGCAGCGCAAACAGGGCCACATGGCTACACTTC. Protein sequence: CASSANRATWLHF. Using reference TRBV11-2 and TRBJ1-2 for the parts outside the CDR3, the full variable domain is EAGVAQSPRYKIIEKRQSVAFWCNPISGHATLYWYQQILGQGPKLLIQFQNNGVVDDSQLPKDRFSAERLKGVDSTLKIQPAKLEDSAVYLCASSANRATWLHFGSGTRLTVV.

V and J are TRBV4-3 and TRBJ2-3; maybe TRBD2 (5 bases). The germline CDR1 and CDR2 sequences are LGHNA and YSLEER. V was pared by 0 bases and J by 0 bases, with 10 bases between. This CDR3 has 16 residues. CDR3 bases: TGCGCCAGCAGCCAAGATTCGAGGGCGAGCACAGATACGCAGTATTTT. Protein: CASSQDSRASTDTQYF.

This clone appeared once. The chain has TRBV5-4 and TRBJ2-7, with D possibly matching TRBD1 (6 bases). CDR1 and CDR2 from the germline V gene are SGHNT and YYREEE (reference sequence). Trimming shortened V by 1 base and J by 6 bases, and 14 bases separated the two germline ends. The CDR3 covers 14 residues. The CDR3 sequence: CASSLWAGAGEQYV. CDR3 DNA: TGTGCCAGCAGCTTGTGGGCAGGGGCGGGCGAGCAGTACGTC.

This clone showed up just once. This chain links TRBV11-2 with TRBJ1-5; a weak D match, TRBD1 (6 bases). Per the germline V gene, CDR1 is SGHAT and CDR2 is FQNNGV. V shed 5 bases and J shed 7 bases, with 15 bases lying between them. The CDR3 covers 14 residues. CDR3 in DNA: TGTGCCAGCAGCCCAGGACAGTCTGGACAGCCCCAGCATTTT. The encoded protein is CASSPGQSGQPQHF. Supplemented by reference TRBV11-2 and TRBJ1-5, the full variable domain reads EAGVAQSPRYKIIEKRQSVAFWCNPISGHATLYWYQQILGQGPKLLIQFQNNGVVDDSQLPKDRFSAERLKGVDSTLKIQPAKLEDSAVYLCASSPGQSGQPQHFGDGTRLSIL.

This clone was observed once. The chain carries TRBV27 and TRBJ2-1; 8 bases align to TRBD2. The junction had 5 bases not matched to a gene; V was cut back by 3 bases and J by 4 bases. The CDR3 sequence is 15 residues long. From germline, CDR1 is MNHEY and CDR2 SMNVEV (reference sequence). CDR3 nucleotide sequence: TGTGCCAGCAGTTTCCGACTAGCGAAGTACAATGAGCAGTTCTTC. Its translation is CASSFRLAKYNEQFF.

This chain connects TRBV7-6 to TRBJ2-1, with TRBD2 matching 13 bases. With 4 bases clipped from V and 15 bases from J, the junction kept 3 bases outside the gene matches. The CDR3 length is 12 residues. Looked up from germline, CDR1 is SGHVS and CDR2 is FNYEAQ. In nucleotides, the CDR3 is TGTGCCAGCAGCTCCGGACTAGCGGGAGTGTTCTTC. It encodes CASSSGLAGVFF.